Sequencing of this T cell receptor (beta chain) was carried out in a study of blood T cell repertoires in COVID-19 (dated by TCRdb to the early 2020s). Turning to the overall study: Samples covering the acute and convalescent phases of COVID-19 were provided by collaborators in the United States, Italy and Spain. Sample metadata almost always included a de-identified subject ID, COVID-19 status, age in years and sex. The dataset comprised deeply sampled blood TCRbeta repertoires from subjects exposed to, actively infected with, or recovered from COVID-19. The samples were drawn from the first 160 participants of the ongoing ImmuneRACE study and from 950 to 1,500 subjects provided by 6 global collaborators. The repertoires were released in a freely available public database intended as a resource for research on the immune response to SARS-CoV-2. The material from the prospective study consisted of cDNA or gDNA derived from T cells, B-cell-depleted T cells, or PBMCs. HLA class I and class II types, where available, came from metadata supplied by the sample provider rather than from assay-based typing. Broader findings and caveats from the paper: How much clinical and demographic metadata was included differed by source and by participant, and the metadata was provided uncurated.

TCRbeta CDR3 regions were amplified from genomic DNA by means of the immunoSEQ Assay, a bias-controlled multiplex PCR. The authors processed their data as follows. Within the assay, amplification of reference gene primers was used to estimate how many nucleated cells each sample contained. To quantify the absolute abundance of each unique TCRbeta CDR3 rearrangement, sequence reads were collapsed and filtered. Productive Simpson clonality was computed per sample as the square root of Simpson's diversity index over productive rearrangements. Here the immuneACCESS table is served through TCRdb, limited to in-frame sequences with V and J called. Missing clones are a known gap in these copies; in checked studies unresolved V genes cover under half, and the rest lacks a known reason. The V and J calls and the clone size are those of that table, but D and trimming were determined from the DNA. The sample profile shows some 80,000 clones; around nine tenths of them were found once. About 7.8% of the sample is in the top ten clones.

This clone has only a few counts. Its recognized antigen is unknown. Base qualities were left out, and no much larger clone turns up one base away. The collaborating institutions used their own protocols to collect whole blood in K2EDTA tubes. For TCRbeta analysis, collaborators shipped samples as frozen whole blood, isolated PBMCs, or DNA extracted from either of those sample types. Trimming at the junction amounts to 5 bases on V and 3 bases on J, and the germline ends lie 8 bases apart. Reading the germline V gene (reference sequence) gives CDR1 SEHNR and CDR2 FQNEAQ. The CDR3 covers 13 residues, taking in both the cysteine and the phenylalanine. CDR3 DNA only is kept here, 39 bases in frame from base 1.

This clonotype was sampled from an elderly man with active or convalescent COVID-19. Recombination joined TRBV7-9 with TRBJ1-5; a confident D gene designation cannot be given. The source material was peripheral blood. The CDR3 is CASSPQVNQPQHF. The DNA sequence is TGTGCCAGCAGCCCGCAGGTCAATCAGCCCCAGCATTTT.